The 16 T cell receptor beta chains below were found in one sample sequenced in a study of glioma-infiltrating T cells after dendritic cell vaccination. Data came from immunoSEQ multiplex PCR; TCRdb stores just in-frame clones and leaves some out. The sample has more than 75,000 clones, roughly 87% seen once. The time point was: after dendritic cell vaccination, including at tumor progression/relapse. Here the sequenced sample was blood, taken after dendritic cell vaccination. These receptors came from a human donor with glioblastoma.

This clone was seen a single time. This chain joins TRBV19 and TRBJ2-5; D is possibly TRBD1 (5 bases). Germline values: CDR1 LNHDA, CDR2 SQIVND (reference sequence). The V end was cut by 5 bases, the J end by 1 base, with 8 bases between. The length of the CDR3 is 13 residues. CDR3 in DNA: TGTGCCAGTAGTGCAGGGCTCCAAGAGACCCAGTACTTC. This translates into CASSAGLQETQYF.

This clone was recorded once. The chain has TRBV2 and TRBJ2-1; 11 bases align to TRBD2. The CDR3 is 16 amino acids. V lost 4 bases, J lost 7 bases, and 9 bases stayed unmatched. Looked up from germline, CDR1 is SNHLY and CDR2 is FYNNEI. The CDR3 DNA is TGTGCCAGCAGTGGCCCGACTAGCGGGGAGGTTAATGAGCAGTTCTTC. Translated, it gives CASSGPTSGEVNEQFF.

This clone showed up just a few times. This chain links TRBV7-2 with TRBJ2-7; TRBD2 matches 9 bases. The CDR3 contains 15 residues. Germline V gene lookup returns CDR1 SGHTA and CDR2 FQGNSA. Trimming removed 3 bases from V and 2 bases from J; junction bases left unmatched: 5. In DNA form, the CDR3 reads TGTGCCAGCAGCTTTAGCGGGGGTAAAACCTACGAGCAGTACTTC. Translation gives CASSFSGGKTYEQYF.

The chain combines TRBV13 with TRBJ2-1, with TRBD1 matching over 7 bases. The CDR3 runs 15 residues. The ends lost 5 bases at V and 2 bases at J; junction bases unmatched: 6. Per the germline V gene, CDR1 is PRHDT and CDR2 is FYEKMQ (reference sequence). The chain's CDR3 is CASSLDREAYNEQFF. The CDR3 region has the DNA TGTGCCAGCAGCCTCGACAGGGAAGCCTACAATGAGCAGTTCTTC.

The genes are TRBV30 and TRBJ2-6, with 8 nucleotides matching TRBD1. V gave up 1 base and J gave up 0 bases; unmatched junction bases: 5. Germline V gene lookup returns CDR1 GTSNPN and CDR2 SVGIG (reference sequence). This CDR3 has 17 amino acids. This chain's CDR3 is CAWSGGTGDSGANVLTF. The CDR3 DNA reads TGTGCCTGGAGTGGTGGGACAGGAGACTCTGGGGCCAACGTCCTGACTTTC.

The chain joins TRBV30 to TRBJ1-5, with D maybe TRBD1 (5 bases). CDR3 size: 13 residues. Trimming took off 8 bases at V and 3 bases at J, with 14 bases between the two ends. Germline values: CDR1 GTSNPN, CDR2 SVGIG (reference sequence). DNA of the CDR3: TGTGCCCCTAAATCAGGGTACAATCAGCCCCAGCATTTT. Protein sequence: CAPKSGYNQPQHF. Based on the CDR3 plus reference TRBV30 and TRBJ1-5, the full variable domain is SQTIHQWPATLVQPVGSPLSLECTVEGTSNPNLYWYRQAAGRGLQLLFYSVGIGQISSEVPQNLSASRPQDRQFILSSKKLLLSDSGFYLCAPKSGYNQPQHFGDGTRLSIL.

The CDR3 DNA reads as TGTGCCAGCAGCTTCCAGACAGAAATCGACACTGAAGCTTTCTTT. Translated, it gives CASSFQTEIDTEAFF. The gene calls are TRBV11-1 and TRBJ1-1; possibly TRBD1 for D (5 bases). The germline CDR1 and CDR2 sequences are SGHAT and FQDESV (reference sequence). Trimming took off 3 bases at V and 3 bases at J, with 14 bases between the two ends. The CDR3 contains 15 residues.

This chain links TRBV4-3 with TRBJ1-2; D unresolved. CDR1 and CDR2 (germline): LGHNA, YSLEER. The CDR3 totals 15 residues. V was clipped by 0 bases and J by 6 bases, with 14 bases between them. CDR3 nucleotides: TGCGCCAGCAGCCAAGATCACGGAAAGGAGGATGGCTACACCTTC. Encoded protein: CASSQDHGKEDGYTF.

The V call is TRBV5-1, the J call TRBJ2-2; perhaps TRBD2 as D (6 bases). The CDR3 extends over 17 amino acids. Trimming shortened V by 0 bases and J by 6 bases, and 18 bases separated the two germline ends. Germline CDR1 reads SGHRS; CDR2 reads YFSETQ. The CDR3 protein is CASSLAEGTGEPGELFF. The CDR3 DNA reads as TGCGCCAGCAGCTTGGCCGAAGGGACGGGGGAGCCCGGGGAGCTGTTTTTT.

CDR3 protein: CASSLFSSNSPLHF. In DNA, the CDR3 is TGTGCCAGCAGCTTGTTCAGTTCTAATTCACCCCTCCACTTT. The chain is built from TRBV7-3 and TRBJ1-6, with no clear D. This CDR3 is 14 amino acids long. CDR1 SGHTA and CDR2 FQGTGA come from the germline V gene. Trimming took 3 bases from V and 6 from J, leaving 9 bases between them.

The CDR3 protein is CASSSQTENEKLFF. In DNA form, the CDR3 reads TGCGCCAGCAGCTCACAGACCGAGAATGAAAAACTGTTTTTT. The chain uses TRBV5-1 and TRBJ1-4, with no clear D. The CDR3 runs to 14 residues. The germline V and J ends were trimmed by 3 bases and 5 bases, with 11 bases remaining between them. CDR1 and CDR2 (germline): SGHRS, YFSETQ.

The chain has TRBV29-1 and TRBJ2-2; D perhaps matches TRBD1 (7 bases). The CDR3 is 14 residues long. V was shortened by 8 bases and J by 3 bases, with 16 bases between the two germline ends. Germline V lookup: CDR1 SQVTM, CDR2 ANQGSEA. CDR3: CSIRQGGDTGELFF. The CDR3 DNA follows: TGCAGCATTAGACAGGGAGGAGACACCGGGGAGCTGTTTTTT.

V usage is TRBV6-1 and J usage is TRBJ1-5, with a possible D match to TRBD1 (6 bases). The ends were cut back, 7 bases at V and 9 bases at J, with 19 bases in the middle. CDR1 and CDR2 from the germline V gene are MNHNS and SASEGT. This CDR3 has 14 residues. The CDR3 DNA follows: TGTGCCAGCACTCGGGACGAGGTAGGGGGGCCCCAGCATTTT. This translates into CASTRDEVGGPQHF.

This chain's CDR3 is CASSLGDRKNEKLFF. In DNA form, the CDR3 reads TGCGCCAGCAGCTTGGGGGACAGAAAGAATGAAAAACTGTTTTTT. The chain has TRBV5-1 and TRBJ1-4, with 7 bases matching TRBD1. Germline trimming cut 0 bases from V and 5 bases from J; bases unmatched to any gene: 4. Germline CDR1 SGHRS, CDR2 YFSETQ. CDR3 length: 15 residues.

The gene calls are TRBV5-4 and TRBJ2-7; TRBD1 matches 9 bases. V lost 4 bases, J lost 0 bases, and 8 bases stayed unmatched. Per germline, CDR1 SGHNT and CDR2 YYREEE (reference sequence). The CDR3 runs to 16 residues. The CDR3 spells CASSRSGTGNSYEQYF. In DNA form, the CDR3 reads TGTGCCAGCAGCAGATCCGGGACAGGGAACTCCTACGAGCAGTACTTC. Combining the CDR3 with reference TRBV5-4 and TRBJ2-7 gives the whole variable domain ETGVTQSPTHLIKTRGQQVTLRCSSQSGHNTVSWYQQALGQGPQFIFQYYREEENGRGNFPPRFSGLQFPNYSSELNVNALELDDSALYLCASSRSGTGNSYEQYFGPGTRLTVT.

The rearrangement uses TRBV19 and TRBJ1-1; D might be TRBD1 (5 bases). CDR1 is LNHDA, CDR2 SQIVND, per germline (reference sequence). With 3 bases removed from V and 3 bases from J, the gap between germline ends came to 8 bases. There are 13 residues in the CDR3. As DNA, the CDR3 is TGTGCCAGTAGTATCGTAGGGGACACTGAAGCTTTCTTT. Translating gives CASSIVGDTEAFF.